This T cell receptor beta chain derives from a study of cytomegalovirus exposure and HLA in healthy donors listed by TCRdb under 2017. Describing the broader study: An earlier analysis of 587 of the donors reported 276 Gb of sequence data and 100 million to 120 million unique TCR beta sequences obtained from about 179 million T cells. An early release covering 550 to 700 HLA-typed donors comprised approximately 300 gigabases of sequencing data and around 86 million unique TCR sequences. Among the roughly 400 genotyped donors, around 81% belonged to the genetic ancestry cluster associated with self-reported Caucasian donors. The study aimed to test whether cataloging public T cell receptors could reveal signatures of past pathogen exposure. The T cell repertoires of 666 subjects were profiled by immunosequencing and related to cytomegalovirus serostatus. Along with the approximately 650-subject first cohort, a separate validation cohort of some 130 different subjects was used. To predict cytomegalovirus infection status, the study combined high-throughput TCR immunosequencing, statistical association of individual TCRs with disease status, and machine learning. In a later analysis, previously published TCR beta repertoires from several hundred donors were re-analyzed and high-resolution HLA genotyping was added so that TCR occurrence patterns could be studied. The later analysis used no new phenotypic data to find candidate immune exposures, relying instead on TCR beta sequences and their occurrence across donors. In an earlier analysis of roughly 600 of the donors, high-throughput TCR beta sequencing was used to judge whether each TCR beta V gene segment behaved as functional or pseudogenic. Alongside the repertoire data, information on donor age, sex, ethnicity and CMV serostatus was compiled. In a later genetic analysis, genome-wide SNP genotypes for about three fifths of the roughly 670 donors were used, and that subset was treated as a discovery cohort. Every repertoire in the discovery cohort had been generated on one and the same sequencing platform. Both class I and class II loci were covered by HLA typing, at four-digit resolution. The number of donors typed differed by locus, with roughly 629-640 for A, B, C, DRB1 and DQB1, around 560 for DQA1, 606 for DPA1, and some 440 for DPB1. About 5 DR-DQ haplotypes were handled as single units for association and clustering, since linkage in the cohort was strong. Among around 400 genotyped donors of the cohort, an average of roughly 230,000 unique TCR beta nucleotide sequences was sequenced per donor, of which approximately 18% were non-productive. Overall results and qualifications from the work: The sequencing pipeline was judged likely to have produced a cluster of highly shared sequence variants as a technical artifact. The authors suggested that the approach could potentially be extended to other disease states and immunological phenotypes. Because counts were too low, 15 to 20 rarely observed V segments, including chromosome 9 orphons, were left out of the earlier analysis of about 620 of the donors. Compared with the approximately 710-donor mean, donors in an Asian-associated ancestry cluster had fewer N-insertions in productive TCRs, according to a later genetic analysis. A later analysis found that most CMV-associated TCR beta chains appeared HLA-restricted, with HLA associations seemingly driven largely by CMV exposure. A later analysis reported that several top co-occurrence clusters appeared linked to parvovirus B19, influenza, CMV and Epstein-Barr virus. Some IMGT-functional V segments, including TRBV6-2 and TRBV6-3, could not be told apart with the 87-base-pair reads, so those segments were excluded. Specific HLA alleles were associated with about 17,000 TCR beta sequences at a false discovery rate of 0.05 in a later analysis. According to a later analysis, TCR association rates differed among HLA loci, with DRB1 alleles showing the most associated TCRs and HLA-C alleles showing the fewest. In this cohort, only TCR beta chains were sequenced, and detectable features were limited by the absence of alpha or paired-chain data. In a later analysis, HLA-associated TCR beta chains showed more clonal expansion and lower generation probabilities than non-associated chains that were equally common. A later genetic analysis associated a missense DCLRE1C variant with V-gene and J-gene trimming of TCR beta chains, and an independent cohort replicated the association. HLA typing was unavailable for some donors at each locus, so association tests used only the typed subset. In the study, approximately 160 TCR beta chains were listed as associated with cytomegalovirus. In vitro tests confirmed that three of the cytomegalovirus-associated TCR beta chains recognize cytomegalovirus antigens. The presence/absence analyses assumed that sequencing depth was roughly uniform across donors, and that assumption may not be true. A further reported finding was that TCR beta sequences accurately predicted the HLA-A and HLA-B alleles for most subjects in the first cohort. Most TCR sequences were seen in very few donors, while some public TCRs were found in many individuals. The only immune exposure information available for the cohort was CMV serostatus. Cytomegalovirus status was reported to be diagnosed by the classifier with high specificity and sensitivity in both the original and validation cohorts. When HLA alleles, especially DR and DQ, strongly co-occurred, attributing TCR associations to individual alleles was difficult. Broadly in line with IMGT annotations, most TCR beta V segments showed up in productive rearrangements about 87% or about 30% of the time in an earlier analysis of several hundred of the donors. Correlated functional status among segregating V segments might be attributable to linkage disequilibrium, but an unknown experimental factor could not be ruled out.

Library creation used the immunoSEQ multiplex PCR assay. The multiplex PCR relied on a mix of 60 forward primers for TCR Vbeta segments and 13 reverse primers for TCR Jbeta segments. The CDR3 region of rearranged TCR beta genes was amplified from genomic DNA with a multiplex PCR assay. The amplified TCR beta libraries were sequenced on the Illumina HiSeq System as 87-base-pair reads. As for the original processing: A later analysis tallied 75 million to 95 million unique TCR beta chains across the 640 or so repertoires, and some 10 million of those chains were shared by two or more donors. To remove PCR and sequencing errors, raw reads were error-corrected and collapsed into unique sequences using a nearest-neighbor algorithm that merged closely related sequences. Alignment of CDR3 sequences to IMGT reference sequences was used to assign V, D and J gene segments. For a sequence to be retained, at least a six-nucleotide match to both a V gene segment and a J gene segment was required. Rearrangements were called productive when the CDR3 lacked stop codons and stayed in frame with V and J; all others were non-productive. Following IMGT convention, CDR3 was defined as the stretch from the second conserved V-encoded cysteine up to the conserved J-encoded phenylalanine. Sequences without an unambiguous match to a single V gene segment were excluded from the earlier analysis of a few hundred of the donors. An earlier analysis of 500 to 600 of the donors classified V segments as functional when productive rearrangements were above 56.7% and as segregating when the standard deviation between donors was above 5%. A statistical classification framework was developed to diagnose cytomegalovirus status using the catalog of TCR beta chain sequences. A later analysis assigned V and J genes by comparing TCR nucleotide sequences with IMGT/GENE-DB human TR gene sequences. Using the TCRdist pipeline, a later analysis assigned CDR3 sequences along with most-parsimonious VDJ recombination scenarios. A later analysis defined each TCR beta chain by its CDR3 amino acid sequence plus V-gene family, and excluded reads lacking a unique V-gene family. As a way to deal with suspected cross-contamination and a sequencing artifact, a later analysis dropped approximately 590 nucleotide sequences that were highly shared and had low generation probability. In a later analysis, a clonal expansion index for each public chain was calculated from normalized within-repertoire ranks of inferred template counts. A later analysis computed generation probabilities with a VDJ recombination model fitted to out-of-frame rearrangements, and checked the results against IGoR. A later analysis scored TCR-TCR, TCR-HLA and TCR-CMV co-occurrence with hypergeometric tests, applying a repertoire-size bias correction to TCR pairs. A later analysis estimated false discovery rates by permuting HLA or CMV assignments 20 times. A later analysis grouped co-occurring TCRs with DBSCAN, adding TCRdist sequence similarity when clustering within HLA-allele-positive subsets. Co-occurrence clustering excluded repertoires with fewer than 30,000 or more than 120,000 public chains, plus five with anomalous nucleotide sharing. TCRdb's version of the immuneACCESS table is confined to in-frame rearrangements and falls short of the full clone set. An unresolved V gene accounts for under half of the shortfall where checked; the remainder is of unknown origin. V, J and clone size derive from that table, while D and trimming were established from the DNA sequence. For this sample there are 200,000 to 250,000 clones; under 80% appear just once. Of the sample, about 1.9% is held by the ten largest clones.

The cohort consisted of 666 healthy bone marrow donors. At the time of sampling, every cohort member was nominally healthy, though immune exposures that went unrecorded were likely present. The donor tested CMV seronegative, placing the donor among the 350 or so seronegative members of the cohort. A peripheral blood sample was provided by each donor, and peripheral blood mononuclear cells were used for TCR beta sequencing. Genomic DNA extraction from the blood cell samples was performed with the Qiagen DNeasy Blood Extraction Kit. Trimming costs V 5 bases and J 1 base, and their ends lie 8 bases apart. Inclusive of the bounding cysteine and phenylalanine, the CDR3 is 13 residues long. The DNA shown is the 39-base CDR3, in frame from base 1. From the germline V gene, CDR1 is SNHLY and CDR2 is FYNNEI. This clone has just one count. Its antigen is unknown. Base quality data are lacking; no much larger clone is found one base away. At the DNA level, this CDR3 is encoded by other sequences in the same sample as well.

The specimen sequenced was PBMCs. The sequence was collected from a woman in her thirties in good health and CMV-seronegative. The rearranged chain carries TRBV2 and TRBJ1-2; the D segment could be TRBD1, given 5 matching bases. The bases are TGTGCCAGCAGTACTGACAGTAACTATGGCTACACCTTC. This encodes CASSTDSNYGYTF.